This record covers a single T cell receptor beta chain. The antigen remains undetermined. A junction end diverges from the germline sequence, so it may reflect a read error. In germline, CDR1 is MNHNY, CDR2 SVGAGI (reference sequence). The CDR3 contains 17 residues. This sample is part of a study of tumor and adjacent non-tumor tissue in lung cancer. Study as a whole: Patients comprised roughly 12 adenocarcinoma, 2 squamous cell carcinoma and 1 small cell lung cancer.

Study-level points and caveats: In normal lung, the top 100 clones were significantly more dominant than in tumor. Compared with tumor, normal lung showed significantly lower TCR diversity.

A modified ARM-PCR protocol with three rounds of nested PCR amplified TCRbeta. TCRdb independently ran MiXCR on the multiplex PCR reads; one entry per CDR3 protein. The data show 75,000 to 90,000 distinct CDR3 sequences, around 80% seen once. No cell sorting was done before RNA was extracted from the tissue. This non-tumor lung sample came from over 3 cm beyond the tumor edge. Between August and November 2014, newly diagnosed, chemotherapy-naive lung cancer patients underwent thoracic surgery in China. The sequence came from a woman between 50 and 59 years old with non-small cell lung cancer. The rearrangement uses TRBV6-6 and TRBJ2-1; 8 bases align to TRBD2. Sequencing used distant non-tumor lung tissue. In nucleotides, the CDR3 is TGTGCCAGCAGTTACTCGAATCCTAGCGGGCAATACAAAGAGCAGTTATTC. It is translated as CASSYSNPSGQYKEQLF.